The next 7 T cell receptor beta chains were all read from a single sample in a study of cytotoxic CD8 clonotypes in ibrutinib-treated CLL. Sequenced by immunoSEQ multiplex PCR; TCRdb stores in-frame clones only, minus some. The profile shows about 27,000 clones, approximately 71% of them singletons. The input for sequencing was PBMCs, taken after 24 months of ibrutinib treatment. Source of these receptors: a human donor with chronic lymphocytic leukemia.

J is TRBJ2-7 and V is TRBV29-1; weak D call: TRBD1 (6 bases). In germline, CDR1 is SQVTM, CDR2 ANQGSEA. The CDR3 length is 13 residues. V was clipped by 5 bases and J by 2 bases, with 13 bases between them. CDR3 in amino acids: CSVPGQSAYEQYF. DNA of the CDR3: TGCAGCGTTCCCGGACAGAGTGCCTACGAGCAGTACTTC.

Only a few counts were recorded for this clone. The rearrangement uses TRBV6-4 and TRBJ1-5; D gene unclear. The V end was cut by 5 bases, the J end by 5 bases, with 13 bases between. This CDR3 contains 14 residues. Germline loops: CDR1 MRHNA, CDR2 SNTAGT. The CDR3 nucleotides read TGTGCCAGCAGTTGGGTCGCTGCATATCAGCCCCAGCATTTT. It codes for CASSWVAAYQPQHF.

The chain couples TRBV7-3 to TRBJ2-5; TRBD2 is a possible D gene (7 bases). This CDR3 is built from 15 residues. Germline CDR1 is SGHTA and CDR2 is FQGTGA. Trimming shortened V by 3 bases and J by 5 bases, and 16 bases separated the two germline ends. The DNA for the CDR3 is TGTGCCAGCAGCTTTGGTACCGGGGGGCAGGAGACCCAGTACTTC. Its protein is CASSFGTGGQETQYF.

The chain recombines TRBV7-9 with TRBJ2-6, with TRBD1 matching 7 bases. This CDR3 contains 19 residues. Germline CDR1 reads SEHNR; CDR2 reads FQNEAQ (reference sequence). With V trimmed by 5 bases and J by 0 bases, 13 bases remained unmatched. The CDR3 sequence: CASSHPPGQVNSGANVLTF. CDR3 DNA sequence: TGTGCCAGCAGCCACCCGCCCGGACAGGTTAACTCTGGGGCCAACGTCCTGACTTTC.

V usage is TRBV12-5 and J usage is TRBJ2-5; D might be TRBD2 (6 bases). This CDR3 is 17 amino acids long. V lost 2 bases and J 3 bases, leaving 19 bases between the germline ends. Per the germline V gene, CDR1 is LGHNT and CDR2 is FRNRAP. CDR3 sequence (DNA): TGTGCTAGTGGTTTGACGGTTGGGGGGATGGCAAAAGAGACCCAGTACTTC. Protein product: CASGLTVGGMAKETQYF. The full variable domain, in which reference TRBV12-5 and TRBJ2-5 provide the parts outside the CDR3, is DARVTQTPRHKVTEMGQEVTMRCQPILGHNTVFWYRQTMMQGLELLAYFRNRAPLDDSGMPKDRFSAEMPDATLATLKIQPSEPRDSAVYFCASGLTVGGMAKETQYFGPGTRLLVL.

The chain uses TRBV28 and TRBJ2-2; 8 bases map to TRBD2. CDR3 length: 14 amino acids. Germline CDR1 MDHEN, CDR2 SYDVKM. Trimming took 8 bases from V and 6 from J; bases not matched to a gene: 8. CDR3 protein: CASHPGGRSGELFF. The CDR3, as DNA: TGTGCCAGCCATCCGGGGGGGAGGTCCGGGGAGCTGTTTTTT. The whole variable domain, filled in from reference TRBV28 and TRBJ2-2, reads DVKVTQSSRYLVKRTGEKVFLECVQDMDHENMFWYRQDPGLGLRLIYFSYDVKMKEKGDIPEGYSVSREKKERFSLILESASTNQTSMYLCASHPGGRSGELFFGEGSRLTVL.

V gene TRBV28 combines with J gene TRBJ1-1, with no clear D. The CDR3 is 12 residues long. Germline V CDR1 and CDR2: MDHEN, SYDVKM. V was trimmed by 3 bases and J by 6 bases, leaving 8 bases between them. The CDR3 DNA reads TGTGCCAGCAGTTTTGGGAGGGCTGAAGCTTTCTTT. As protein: CASSFGRAEAFF.